This is a list of T cell receptor beta chains from one sample in a study of T cells in Graves' hyperthyroidism and ophthalmopathy. MiXCR, run by TCRdb on the multiplex PCR reads, gives a single entry per CDR3 protein. Of around 490,000 distinct CDR3 sequences listed, about 20% were seen once; the top ten hold 40% to 50%. Input material: blood. The receptors stem from a man aged 40-49 years with Graves' ophthalmopathy. Each CDR3 is given with its conserved first and last residue. A D gene is named only where the DNA matches it firmly. Some rows have no size entry. The others give once, few or many, or a class for an expanded clone.

clone_size j_call d_call v_call cdr3_length cdr3_aa cdr3_nt
many TRBJ2-1 NA TRBV11-2 15 CASSLEIAPHNEQFF TGTGCCAGCAGCTTAGAGATAGCACCCCACAATGAGCAGTTCTTC
many TRBJ2-3 NA TRBV12-3/TRBV12-4 11 CANANGYTQYF TGTGCCAACGCCAATGGGTATACGCAGTATTTT
few TRBJ1-5 NA TRBV6-5 13 CASSYTTDLPQHF TGTGCCAGCAGTTACACGACTGATTTGCCCCAGCATTTT
many TRBJ2-1 TRBD2 TRBV15 14 CATSRGGRANEQFF TGTGCCACCAGCAGAGGAGGGAGGGCCAATGAGCAGTTCTTC
NA TRBJ1-6 TRBD1 TRBV5-1 14 CASSFRDRASPLHF TGCGCCAGCAGCTTCCGGGACAGGGCTTCACCCCTCCACTTT
many TRBJ2-7 NA TRBV11-1 13 CASSLARIDEQYF TGTGCCAGCAGCTTAGCACGGATCGACGAGCAGTACTTC
few TRBJ2-2 NA TRBV28 16 CASSPRLSSRGGELFF TGTGCCAGCAGTCCCAGGTTAAGTTCTCGGGGCGGGGAGCTGTTTTTT
NA TRBJ1-2 NA TRBV20-1 14 CSASGGGANYGYTF TGCAGTGCTAGCGGGGGAGGGGCTAACTATGGCTACACCTTC
NA TRBJ1-6 TRBD1 TRBV7-9 15 CASSLAGTGDSPLHF TGTGCCAGCAGCTTAGCAGGGACAGGGGATTCACCCCTCCACTTT
NA TRBJ1-5 NA TRBV4-2 16 CASSQDMGLSNQPQHF TGTGCCAGCAGCCAAGATATGGGTTTGAGCAATCAGCCCCAGCATTTT
many TRBJ2-7 TRBD1 TRBV20-1 15 CSARDQGEHPYEQYF TGCAGTGCTAGAGATCAGGGGGAGCACCCTTACGAGCAGTACTTC
NA TRBJ2-2 NA TRBV30 14 CAWNTGTYLGELFF TGTGCCTGGAATACCGGGACGTACCTCGGGGAGCTGTTTTTT
few TRBJ2-2 TRBD1 TRBV7-8 15 CASSPWDRGHGELFF TGTGCCAGCAGCCCTTGGGACAGGGGGCACGGGGAGCTGTTTTTT
few TRBJ2-5 NA TRBV6-1 12 CASRGGPGTQYF TGTGCCAGCAGAGGGGGTCCGGGGACCCAGTACTTC
NA TRBJ1-2 TRBD1 TRBV7-2 14 CASSSFTGQDGYTF TGTGCCAGCAGCTCCTTTACGGGACAGGATGGCTACACCTTC
NA TRBJ2-1 TRBD1 TRBV19 13 CASSRTGLDEQFF TGTGCCAGTAGTAGGACAGGGTTGGATGAGCAGTTCTTC
many TRBJ2-1 TRBD2 TRBV11-2 17 CASSWDPGTSGYNEQFF TGTGCCAGCAGCTGGGACCCCGGGACTAGCGGCTACAATGAGCAGTTCTTC
few TRBJ2-5 TRBD2 TRBV9 15 CASSVAGGSGETQYF TGTGCCAGCAGCGTTGCGGGGGGGTCGGGAGAGACCCAGTACTTC
many TRBJ2-5 NA TRBV3-1 16 CASSHRTWLRQETQYF TGTGCCAGCAGCCACAGAACGTGGTTGCGCCAAGAGACCCAGTACTTC
NA TRBJ1-5 NA TRBV12-3/TRBV12-4 13 CASSWTEKQPQHF TGTGCCAGCAGTTGGACAGAGAAACAGCCCCAGCATTTT
few TRBJ2-5 NA TRBV6-1 14 CASSRGTPAETQYF TGTGCCAGCAGCCGAGGGACTCCAGCTGAGACCCAGTACTTC
NA TRBJ2-7 NA TRBV6-1 13 CASSESLGYEQYF TGTGCCAGCAGTGAATCATTGGGCTACGAGCAGTACTTC
few TRBJ2-1 NA TRBV4-1 15 CASSQPLEVRREQFF TGCGCCAGCAGCCAACCATTAGAGGTCCGCCGCGAGCAGTTCTTC
few TRBJ2-1 NA TRBV15 14 CATSWRRSYNEQFF TGTGCCACCAGCTGGCGGAGATCCTACAATGAGCAGTTCTTC
many TRBJ2-2 NA TRBV2 11 CASGESGELFF TGTGCCAGCGGAGAGAGCGGGGAGCTGTTTTTT
NA TRBJ2-1 TRBD2 TRBV6-2/TRBV6-3 13 CASSSYLLTGGFF TGTGCCAGCAGTTCCTACTTACTTACGGGGGGATTCTTC
many TRBJ2-3 TRBD2 TRBV28 14 CASSPSGLADTQYF TGTGCCAGCAGTCCTAGCGGGCTCGCAGATACGCAGTATTTT
many TRBJ2-5 TRBD2 TRBV7-2 17 CASSLFRSSGTQETQYF TGTGCCAGCAGCTTATTCCGGTCTAGCGGTACCCAAGAGACCCAGTACTTC
NA TRBJ2-5 NA TRBV5-1 15 CASSLEGGPQETQYF TGCGCCAGCAGCTTGGAAGGGGGTCCCCAAGAGACCCAGTACTTC
many TRBJ2-1 TRBD1 TRBV7-9 16 CASSLAGQGTSDEQFF TGTGCCAGCAGCTTGGCCGGACAGGGGACCTCGGATGAGCAGTTCTTC
NA TRBJ1-5 NA TRBV7-9 12 CASSLSPGPQHF TGTGCCAGCAGCTTGAGTCCGGGGCCCCAGCATTTT
many TRBJ2-7 NA TRBV6-2/TRBV6-3 16 CASSYPFGQPSYEQYF TGTGCCAGCAGTTACCCTTTCGGACAGCCATCCTACGAGCAGTACTTC
NA TRBJ1-2 NA TRBV30 17 CAWSSHRGGSDSYGYTF TGTGCCTGGAGTTCGCATCGGGGGGGGTCGGACAGCTATGGCTACACCTTC
NA TRBJ2-7 NA TRBV27 16 CASSLGEDRSSYEQYF TGTGCCAGCAGTTTGGGGGAGGATCGCAGCTCCTACGAGCAGTACTTC
many TRBJ1-4 TRBD1 TRBV3-1 16 CASSQEQGALWEKLFF TGTGCCAGCAGCCAGGAACAGGGGGCTTTATGGGAAAAACTGTTTTTT
few TRBJ2-7 TRBD2 TRBV6-1 15 CASNPGEGLYYEQYF TGTGCCAGCAACCCGGGGGAGGGCCTCTACTACGAGCAGTACTTC
NA TRBJ1-6 NA TRBV28 12 CATWVMGSPLHF TGTGCCACCTGGGTAATGGGTTCACCCCTCCACTTT
few TRBJ1-4 NA TRBV6-1 15 CASSDRDPTNEKLFF TGTGCCAGCAGTGATCGGGATCCAACTAATGAAAAACTGTTTTTT
many TRBJ2-7 TRBD1 TRBV5-1 15 CASSLGGTGDYEQYF TGCGCCAGCAGCTTGGGCGGGACAGGGGACTACGAGCAGTACTTC
NA TRBJ1-2 NA TRBV5-1 13 CASTSLLGDGYTF TGCGCCAGCACCTCCCTACTCGGGGATGGCTACACCTTC
many TRBJ2-5 NA TRBV30 16 CARRAPNPLLGETQYF TGTGCCCGCCGAGCTCCAAACCCCCTGCTGGGCGAGACCCAGTACTTC
NA TRBJ2-6 TRBD1 TRBV4-2 18 CASSRYLGTDSGANVLTF TGTGCCAGCAGCCGATACCTGGGGACAGACTCTGGGGCCAACGTCCTGACTTTC
few TRBJ2-5 TRBD1 TRBV28 15 CASSAPGQGAGAQYF TGTGCCAGCAGTGCACCGGGACAGGGGGCTGGGGCCCAGTACTTC
many TRBJ2-3 NA TRBV28 14 CASTRAPGEDTQYF TGTGCCAGCACGCGAGCACCGGGGGAGGATACGCAGTATTTT
NA TRBJ2-1 TRBD2 TRBV11-2 16 CASGYPPTGTSDEQFF TGTGCCAGCGGATACCCCCCTACCGGGACTAGTGATGAGCAGTTCTTC
NA TRBJ2-3 TRBD2 TRBV12-3/TRBV12-4 15 CASSYSGGSTDTQYF TGTGCCAGCAGTTACAGCGGGGGGTCCACAGATACGCAGTATTTT
many TRBJ2-5 TRBD1 TRBV3-1 14 CASSQRTGQETQYF TGTGCCAGCAGCCAAAGGACAGGGCAAGAGACCCAGTACTTC
NA TRBJ2-7 TRBD1 TRBV7-2 16 CASSQARGPHSYEQYF TGTGCCAGCAGCCAAGCCAGGGGGCCCCACTCCTACGAGCAGTACTTC
many TRBJ1-2 TRBD1 TRBV18 13 CASSAQGNYGYTF TGTGCCAGCTCAGCACAGGGGAACTATGGCTACACCTTC
many TRBJ2-7 TRBD2 TRBV5-1 15 CASMGLRGAAYEQYF TGCGCCAGCATGGGGTTGCGGGGGGCAGCCTACGAGCAGTACTTC
many TRBJ1-4 TRBD1 TRBV3-1 15 CASSLGQAGSEKLFF TGTGCCAGCAGCCTCGGACAGGCTGGTAGTGAAAAACTGTTTTTT
NA TRBJ1-1 NA TRBV4-3 15 CASSPMSGLTTEAFF TGCGCCAGCAGCCCTATGTCGGGGCTGACTACTGAAGCTTTCTTT